The entry below describes one T cell receptor (beta chain). This sample was taken from a study of blood T cell repertoires in COVID-19. Assay used: immunoSEQ multiplex PCR; TCRdb lists only in-frame clones, some missing. Of 50,000 to 60,000 clones detected, 80% to 90% appear once; the ten largest clones hold roughly 1.5%. Germline-derived CDR1 and CDR2 are SGHRS and YFSETQ. The junction had 10 bases not matched to a gene; V was cut back by 5 bases and J by 5 bases. The CDR3 is 15 amino acids. This sequence was found in a man aged 55 to 70 with acute or convalescent COVID-19. The V and J genes are TRBV5-1 and TRBJ2-7; 10 bases map to TRBD1. The sequenced sample was peripheral blood. Here the CDR3 reads CASRHRQGAHNEQYF. In DNA form, the CDR3 reads TGCGCCAGCAGACATCGACAGGGGGCCCACAACGAGCAGTACTTC.